This T cell receptor beta chain was profiled in a study of T cells in Graves' hyperthyroidism and ophthalmopathy. RNA transcripts were the template for amplifying TCR beta CDR3 regions. Carried out on the TCR CDR3, a first-round RT-PCR used the HTBI primer set. TCRdb used MiXCR to reprocess the multiplex PCR reads, holding one entry per CDR3 protein. Here the sample spans some 760,000 distinct CDR3 sequences, approximately 15% being singletons. A few counts support this clonotype. Antigen specificity is unknown. Diagnoses used clinical symptoms, serum thyroxine and TRAb, thyroid ultrasound and orbital computed tomography. Regarding the study as a whole: In the blood, most expanded thyroid clonotypes above 0.001 appeared as well.

Germline CDR1 and CDR2: KGHSH and LQKENI. Trimming left V 2 bases short and J 9 bases short, with 11 bases between. The CDR3 sequence is 13 residues long. The clonotype comes from a woman aged 18-29 years with Graves' hyperthyroidism. The specimen sequenced was blood. This chain joins TRBV18 and TRBJ2-1; D unresolved. The CDR3 DNA sequence: TGTGCCAGCTCACCAACCCTAGACGGTGAGCAGTTCTTC. It translates to CASSPTLDGEQFF.